A selection of T cell receptor beta chains follows, all from one sample in a study of T cells in Graves' hyperthyroidism and ophthalmopathy. TCRdb re-called the multiplex PCR reads with MiXCR, one entry per CDR3 protein. The sample yields more than 650,000 distinct CDR3 sequences, less than 15% seen once. Sequenced input: blood. The receptors derive from a woman between 18 and 29 years old with Graves' hyperthyroidism. Both conserved end residues are part of each CDR3. The order of the fields is V gene, CDR3 length, D gene, clone size, J gene, CDR3 DNA, CDR3 protein. The D gene is left open where the match is weak. Clone size is stated in some rows and not others, as once, few, many or a class when expanded.

>TRBV24-1|12|NA|NA|TRBJ2-2
TGTGCCACCACCACCCCCGCGGCTGAGCTGTTTTTT
CATTTPAAELFF
>TRBV7-9|13|NA|NA|TRBJ1-2
TGTGCCAGCATACGGGAGGCAGCCTATGGCTACACCTTC
CASIREAAYGYTF
>TRBV7-8|15|TRBD1|many|TRBJ1-2
TGTGCCAGCAGCTTAGAGGACAGGGGAAACTATGGCTACACCTTC
CASSLEDRGNYGYTF
>TRBV6-4|15|NA|few|TRBJ2-3
TGTGCCAGCAGTGATGGGACCTCTAGCACAGATACGCAGTATTTT
CASSDGTSSTDTQYF
>TRBV30|13|TRBD1|few|TRBJ1-5
TGTGCCTGGGGTGGACAGGGGGCTCAGCCCCAGCATTTT
CAWGGQGAQPQHF
>TRBV20-1|12|NA|few|TRBJ2-1
TGCAGTGCCCCGGACTACGACAATGAGCAGTTCTTC
CSAPDYDNEQFF
>TRBV20-1|21|TRBD2|many|TRBJ2-3
TGCAGTGCCTCCCCCTGGCTACTCGGACTAGCGGGAGGGCCAGGGACAGATACGCAGTATTTT
CSASPWLLGLAGGPGTDTQYF
>TRBV5-8|13|NA|many|TRBJ2-2
TGTGCCAGCAGCTTGTCGAGGCAGTGGGGACTGTTTTTT
CASSLSRQWGLFF
>TRBV7-8|14|TRBD2|many|TRBJ2-5
TGTGCCAGCAGCTGGACTAGCGGACAAGAGACCCAGTACTTC
CASSWTSGQETQYF
>TRBV20-1|12|TRBD1|many|TRBJ1-1
TGCAGTGCTAGGAGACAGGGGGGTGAAGCTTTCTTT
CSARRQGGEAFF
>TRBV7-8|14|NA|many|TRBJ2-7
TGTGCCAGCAGCTTAGGAGGTGGGCTCTACGAGCAGTACTTC
CASSLGGGLYEQYF
>TRBV7-3|16|TRBD2|many|TRBJ2-1
TGTGCCAGCAGCTTAAGGCCAGCGGGAGGGCGGAATGAGCAGTTCTTC
CASSLRPAGGRNEQFF
>TRBV4-2|16|NA|NA|TRBJ1-4
TGTGCCAGCACCTTCGGGTTTCCCGATGCTAATGAAAAACTGTTTTTT
CASTFGFPDANEKLFF
>TRBV30|15|NA|NA|TRBJ2-7
TGTGCCTGGAGTGGGCGCGGGACTCAGTTCTACGAGCAGTACTTC
CAWSGRGTQFYEQYF
>TRBV3-1|14|NA|many|TRBJ1-5
TGTGCCAGCAGCCTTACACGGGCTCCCGGGCCCCAGCATTTT
CASSLTRAPGPQHF
>TRBV12-3/TRBV12-4|15|NA|NA|TRBJ2-7
TGTGCCAGCAGTTGGGACATAGGAACTACCTACGAGCAGTACTTC
CASSWDIGTTYEQYF
>TRBV2|13|NA|many|TRBJ1-1
TGTGCCAGCATGAGGGAGGGAGGGACTGAAGCTTTCTTT
CASMREGGTEAFF
>TRBV20-1|14|NA|NA|TRBJ2-3
TGCAGTGCTAGGGACCGGTGGAAGACAGATACGCAGTATTTT
CSARDRWKTDTQYF
>TRBV28|11|NA|few|TRBJ2-4
TGTGCCAACGGGATGAAAAACATTCAGTACTTC
CANGMKNIQYF
>TRBV11-2|16|NA|many|TRBJ2-1
TGTGCCAGCAGATCCGACATGCGGTCCTCCTACAATGAGCAGTTCTTC
CASRSDMRSSYNEQFF
>TRBV5-6|19|TRBD2|few|TRBJ2-3
TGTGCCAGCAGCCGGACGGGACTAGCGGCCCGAATTAGCACAGATACGCAGTATTTT
CASSRTGLAARISTDTQYF
>TRBV6-2/TRBV6-3|14|NA|once|TRBJ2-2
TGTGCCAGCAGCCTACCTCAAATCACCGGGGAGCTGTTTTTT
CASSLPQITGELFF
>TRBV11-2|15|NA|many|TRBJ2-5
TGTGCCAGCAGCTTAGGGGAGACGAGGTGGGAGACCCAGTACTTC
CASSLGETRWETQYF
>TRBV19|15|NA|NA|TRBJ2-7
TGTGCCAGTAGTATCGGTGGGATTACAACCTACGAGCAGTACTTC
CASSIGGITTYEQYF
>TRBV6-1|16|NA|NA|TRBJ2-1
TGTGCCAGCAGTGTGGACGGGAACCTGGGTGGAAATGAGCAGTTCTTC
CASSVDGNLGGNEQFF
>TRBV6-5|16|NA|NA|TRBJ1-1
TGTGCCAGCAGTTACTCGGAGGTAGCGGGGTACACTGAAGCTTTCTTT
CASSYSEVAGYTEAFF
>TRBV7-8|15|TRBD2|many|TRBJ2-7
TGTGCCAGCAGCTTAGGTAGGACTAGACTCTACGAGCAGTACTTC
CASSLGRTRLYEQYF
>TRBV30|13|NA|many|TRBJ2-7
TGTGCCTGGAGTGTATCGAGCGGCTACGAGCAGTACTTC
CAWSVSSGYEQYF
>TRBV3-1|15|NA|few|TRBJ2-6
TGTGCCAGCAGCCCCCGGGGTTCTGGGGCCAACGTCCTGACTTTC
CASSPRGSGANVLTF
>TRBV12-3/TRBV12-4|11|NA|many|TRBJ2-1
TGTGCCAGCAGTTTGCACAATGAGCAGTTCTTC
CASSLHNEQFF
>TRBV6-5|13|NA|many|TRBJ2-7
TGTGCCAGCAGTTACTCGGTGGAGGGCGAGCAGTACTTC
CASSYSVEGEQYF
>TRBV28|16|NA|many|TRBJ2-3
TGTGCCAGCAGTTCCCTGGACTTTTCTAGCACAGATACGCAGTATTTT
CASSSLDFSSTDTQYF
>TRBV30|13|NA|many|TRBJ1-1
TGTGCCTGGAGTGTAGGAGGGGGAACTGAAGCTTTCTTT
CAWSVGGGTEAFF
>TRBV12-3/TRBV12-4|14|NA|few|TRBJ1-2
TGTGCCAGCAGCACAGCCAGGGCCCGCGGTGGCTACACCTTC
CASSTARARGGYTF
>TRBV7-9|16|NA|many|TRBJ2-3
TGTGCCAGCAGCTTAGGGGTCGCGGGACACACAGATACGCAGTATTTT
CASSLGVAGHTDTQYF
>TRBV3-1|13|NA|NA|TRBJ2-7
TGTGCCAGCAGGGACCCGAGTGCCTACGAGCAGTACTTC
CASRDPSAYEQYF
>TRBV29-1|15|TRBD2|many|TRBJ2-5
TGCAGCGCCACCTCAGCGGGAGGTGGGTTGGCGGCCCAGTACTTC
CSATSAGGGLAAQYF
>TRBV7-9|15|NA|few|TRBJ1-3
TGTGCCAGCAGCCCAAGACAGCTCTCTGGAAACACCATATATTTT
CASSPRQLSGNTIYF
>TRBV19|13|NA|NA|TRBJ2-1
TGTGCCAGTAGTATTTCTGAGGTTGCTGAGCAGTTCTTC
CASSISEVAEQFF
>TRBV2|16|TRBD1|many|TRBJ1-1
TGTGCCAGCAGGGGAGGGGGGACAGGAGAGAACACTGAAGCTTTCTTT
CASRGGGTGENTEAFF
>TRBV4-2|16|TRBD1|many|TRBJ2-1
TGTGCCAGCAGCCAAGAGCCCAAGGGACAGTTTAATGAGCAGTTCTTC
CASSQEPKGQFNEQFF
>TRBV4-1|16|NA|many|TRBJ2-7
TGCGCCAGCAGCCAAGAGTCGGCTCGGTTCACCTACGAGCAGTACTTC
CASSQESARFTYEQYF
>TRBV2|13|NA|many|TRBJ1-1
TGTGCCAGCAATCACAGGGTGAACACTGAAGCTTTCTTT
CASNHRVNTEAFF
>TRBV6-1|13|NA|many|TRBJ2-5
TGTGCCAGCAGTACGGAGGGCCGGGAGACCCAGTACTTC
CASSTEGRETQYF
>TRBV5-4|12|NA|many|TRBJ2-1
TGTGCCAGCAGCTTGCCCGAGGGTGAGCAGTTCTTC
CASSLPEGEQFF
>TRBV7-9|12|NA|NA|TRBJ1-1
TGTGCCAGCAGCTCAATATCCGGGTTAGCTTTCTTT
CASSSISGLAFF
>TRBV7-9|12|NA|few|TRBJ2-7
TGTGCCAGCGCCATTCCCCCCTACGAGCAGTACTTC
CASAIPPYEQYF
>TRBV12-3/TRBV12-4|15|NA|few|TRBJ2-3
TGTGCCAGCAGTTCGGACAGCCGGGCCCCAGATACGCAGTATTTT
CASSSDSRAPDTQYF
>TRBV6-5|16|TRBD1|many|TRBJ2-3
TGTGCCAGCAGTTACTGGGGACAGGGGGGCACAGATACGCAGTATTTT
CASSYWGQGGTDTQYF
>TRBV4-1|16|TRBD2|NA|TRBJ2-7
TGCGCCAGCAGCCAAGCCGTCTCTAGCGGGAGTTACGAGCAGTACTTC
CASSQAVSSGSYEQYF
>TRBV6-2/TRBV6-3|17|TRBD2|many|TRBJ2-7
TGTGCCAGCAGACTTCGCCCTACTAGCGGAGCCTCCTACGAGCAGTACTTC
CASRLRPTSGASYEQYF
>TRBV19|14|TRBD1|NA|TRBJ2-1
TGTGCCAGTAGTGACAGGGTAGGCTTCAATGAGCAGTTCTTC
CASSDRVGFNEQFF
>TRBV7-9|15|NA|NA|TRBJ1-4
TGTGCCAGCAGCCACCTACAGGGAGAAAATGAAAAACTGTTTTTT
CASSHLQGENEKLFF
>TRBV12-3/TRBV12-4|17|NA|NA|TRBJ2-3
TGTGCCAGCAGCCCAAACCGGGGGAAGCAGTACACAGATACGCAGTATTTT
CASSPNRGKQYTDTQYF
>TRBV3-1|16|NA|many|TRBJ1-2
TGTGCCAGCAGCCAATGGACCGACGGCGGATCCTATGGCTACACCTTC
CASSQWTDGGSYGYTF
>TRBV12-3/TRBV12-4|13|NA|NA|TRBJ1-2
TGTGCCAGCCGAAGGGCGGGGTACTATGGCTACACCTTC
CASRRAGYYGYTF